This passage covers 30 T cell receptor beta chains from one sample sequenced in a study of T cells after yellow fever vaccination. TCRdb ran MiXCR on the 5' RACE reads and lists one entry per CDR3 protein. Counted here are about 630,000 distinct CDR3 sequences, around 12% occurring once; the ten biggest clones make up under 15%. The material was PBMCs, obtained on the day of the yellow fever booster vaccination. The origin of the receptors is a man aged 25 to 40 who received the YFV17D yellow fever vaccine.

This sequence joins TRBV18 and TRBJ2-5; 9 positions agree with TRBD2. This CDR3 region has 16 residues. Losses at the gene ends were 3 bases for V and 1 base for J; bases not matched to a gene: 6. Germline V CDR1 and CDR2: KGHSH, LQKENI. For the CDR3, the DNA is TGTGCCAGCTCACCCCTGGCGGGAGGGCGCCAAGAGACCCAGTACTTC. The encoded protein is CASSPLAGGRQETQYF.

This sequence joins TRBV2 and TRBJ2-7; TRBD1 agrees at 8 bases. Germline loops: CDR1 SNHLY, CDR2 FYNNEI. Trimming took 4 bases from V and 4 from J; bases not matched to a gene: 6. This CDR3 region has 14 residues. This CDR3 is CASSVLTGVYEQYF. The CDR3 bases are TGTGCCAGCAGTGTGTTGACAGGGGTTTACGAGCAGTACTTC.

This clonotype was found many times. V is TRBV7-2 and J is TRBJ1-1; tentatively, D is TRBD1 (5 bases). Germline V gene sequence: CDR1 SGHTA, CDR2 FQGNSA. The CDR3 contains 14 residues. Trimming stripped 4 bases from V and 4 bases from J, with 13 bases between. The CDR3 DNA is TGTGCCAGCAGCTGGGGGTCCTTAGGCACTGAAGCTTTCTTT. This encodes CASSWGSLGTEAFF.

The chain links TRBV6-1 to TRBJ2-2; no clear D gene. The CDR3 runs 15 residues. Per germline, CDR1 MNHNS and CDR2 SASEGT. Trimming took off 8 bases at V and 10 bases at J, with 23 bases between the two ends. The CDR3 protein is CASLARSKGPTELFF. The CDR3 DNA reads TGTGCCAGCCTGGCTCGAAGTAAGGGCCCAACGGAGCTGTTTTTT.

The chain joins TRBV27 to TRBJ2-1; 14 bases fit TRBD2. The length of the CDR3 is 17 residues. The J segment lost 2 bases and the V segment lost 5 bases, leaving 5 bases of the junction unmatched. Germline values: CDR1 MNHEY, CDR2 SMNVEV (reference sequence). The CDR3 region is CASSPGLAGVTYNEQFF. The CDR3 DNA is TGTGCCAGCAGTCCGGGACTAGCGGGAGTGACCTACAATGAGCAGTTCTTC.

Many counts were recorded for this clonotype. The CDR3 is CASSQSAGAFNQPQHF. The CDR3 DNA follows: TGCGCCAGCAGTCAATCGGCAGGGGCTTTCAATCAGCCCCAGCATTTT. V gene TRBV23-1 combines with J gene TRBJ1-5; TRBD1 might be the D (6 bases). TRBV23-1 is noted as an ORF with a role that remains uncertain. This CDR3 is 16 amino acids long. V lost 0 bases, J lost 3 bases, and 12 bases lay in between.

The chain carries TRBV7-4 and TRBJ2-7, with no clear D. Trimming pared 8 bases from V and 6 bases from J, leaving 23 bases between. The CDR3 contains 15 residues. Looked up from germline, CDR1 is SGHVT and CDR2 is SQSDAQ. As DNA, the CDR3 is TGTGCCAGCGACTCGGACCGAACACTCTCCCGCGAGCAGTACTTC. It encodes CASDSDRTLSREQYF.

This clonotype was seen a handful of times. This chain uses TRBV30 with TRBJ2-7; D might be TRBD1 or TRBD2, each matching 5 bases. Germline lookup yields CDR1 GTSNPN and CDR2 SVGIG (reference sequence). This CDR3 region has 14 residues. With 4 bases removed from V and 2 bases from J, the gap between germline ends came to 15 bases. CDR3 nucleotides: TGTGCCTGGAACCCCTCCGGGACCACCTACGAGCAGTACTTC. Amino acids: CAWNPSGTTYEQYF.

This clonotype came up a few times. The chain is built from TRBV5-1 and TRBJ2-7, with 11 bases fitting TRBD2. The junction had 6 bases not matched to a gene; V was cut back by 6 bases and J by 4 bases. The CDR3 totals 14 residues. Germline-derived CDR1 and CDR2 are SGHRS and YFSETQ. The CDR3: CASTLAGERYEQYF. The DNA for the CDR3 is TGCGCCAGCACACTAGCGGGAGAAAGGTACGAGCAGTACTTC.

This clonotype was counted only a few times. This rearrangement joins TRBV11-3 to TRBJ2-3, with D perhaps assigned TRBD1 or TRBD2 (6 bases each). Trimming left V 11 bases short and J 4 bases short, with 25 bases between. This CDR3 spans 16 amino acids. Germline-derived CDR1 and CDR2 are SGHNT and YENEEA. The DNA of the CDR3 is TGTGCCCGACCGGGAGACAGGCGGATGGGCTCAGATACGCAGTATTTT. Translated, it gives CARPGDRRMGSDTQYF.

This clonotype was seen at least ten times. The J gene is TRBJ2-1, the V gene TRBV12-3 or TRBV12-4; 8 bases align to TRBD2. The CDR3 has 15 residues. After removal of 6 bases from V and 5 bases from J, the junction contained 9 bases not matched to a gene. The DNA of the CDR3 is TGTGCCAGCAGACCCAGCGGGAGTCTACACAATGAGCAGTTCTTC. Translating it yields CASRPSGSLHNEQFF.

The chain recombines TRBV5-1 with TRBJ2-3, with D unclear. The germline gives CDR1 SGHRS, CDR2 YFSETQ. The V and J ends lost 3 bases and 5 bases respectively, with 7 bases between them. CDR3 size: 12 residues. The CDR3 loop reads CASSSIGDTQYF. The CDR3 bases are TGCGCCAGCAGCTCAATCGGAGATACGCAGTATTTT.

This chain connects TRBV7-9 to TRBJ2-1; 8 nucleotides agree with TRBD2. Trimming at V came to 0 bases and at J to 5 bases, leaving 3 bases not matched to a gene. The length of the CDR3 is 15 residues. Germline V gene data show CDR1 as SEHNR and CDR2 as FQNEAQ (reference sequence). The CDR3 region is CASSLASGTHNEQFF. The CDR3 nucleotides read TGTGCCAGCAGCTTAGCTAGCGGGACTCACAATGAGCAGTTCTTC.

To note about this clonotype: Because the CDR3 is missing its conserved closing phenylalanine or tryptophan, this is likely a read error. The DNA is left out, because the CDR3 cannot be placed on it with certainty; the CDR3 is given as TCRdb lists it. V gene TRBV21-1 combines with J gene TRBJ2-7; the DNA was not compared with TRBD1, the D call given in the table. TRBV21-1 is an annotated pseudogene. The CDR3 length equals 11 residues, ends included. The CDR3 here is CASSSRGRRPD.

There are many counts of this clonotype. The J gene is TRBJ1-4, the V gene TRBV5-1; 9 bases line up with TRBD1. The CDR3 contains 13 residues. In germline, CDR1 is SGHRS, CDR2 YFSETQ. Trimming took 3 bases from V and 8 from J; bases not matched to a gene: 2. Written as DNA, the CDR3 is TGCGCCAGCAGCTCGGGGACAGGGGAAAAACTGTTTTTT. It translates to CASSSGTGEKLFF.

CDR3 DNA sequence: TGTGCCAGCAGCTTAGCTTCGGGTGAGCAGTACTTC. This codes for CASSLASGEQYF. The chain is built from TRBV7-2 and TRBJ2-7; no firm D call. Germline V CDR1 and CDR2: SGHTA, FQGNSA. The CDR3 length is 12 residues. V was cut by 0 bases and J by 7 bases, with 7 bases left in between. The entire variable domain, with the rest obtained from reference TRBV7-2 and TRBJ2-7, is as follows: GAGVSQSPSNKVTEKGKDVELRCDPISGHTALYWYRQSLGQGLEFLIYFQGNSAPDKSGLPSDRFSAERTGGSVSTLTIQRTQQEDSAVYLCASSLASGEQYFGPGTRLTVT.

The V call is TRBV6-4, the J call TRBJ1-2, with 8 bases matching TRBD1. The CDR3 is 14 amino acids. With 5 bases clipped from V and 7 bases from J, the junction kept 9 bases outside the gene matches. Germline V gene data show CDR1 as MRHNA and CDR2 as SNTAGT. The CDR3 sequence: CASSTTGTGFGYTF. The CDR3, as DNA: TGTGCCAGCAGTACTACAGGGACAGGTTTTGGCTACACCTTC.

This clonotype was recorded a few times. CDR3 nucleotide sequence: TGTGCCAGCACCCTAGGGTACCAAGAGACCCAGTACTTC. The encoded protein is CASTLGYQETQYF. The V call is TRBV28, the J call TRBJ2-5, with D uncertain. The germline V gene encodes CDR1 MDHEN and CDR2 SYDVKM. V lost 7 bases to trimming and J lost 0 bases, with 9 bases between them. The CDR3 sequence is 13 residues long.

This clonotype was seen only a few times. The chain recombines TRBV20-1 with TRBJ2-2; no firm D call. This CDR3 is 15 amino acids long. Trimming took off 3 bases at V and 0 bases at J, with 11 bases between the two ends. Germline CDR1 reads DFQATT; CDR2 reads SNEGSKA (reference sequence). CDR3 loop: CSASHGAPNTGELFF. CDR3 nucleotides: TGCAGTGCTAGTCACGGTGCCCCGAACACCGGGGAGCTGTTTTTT.

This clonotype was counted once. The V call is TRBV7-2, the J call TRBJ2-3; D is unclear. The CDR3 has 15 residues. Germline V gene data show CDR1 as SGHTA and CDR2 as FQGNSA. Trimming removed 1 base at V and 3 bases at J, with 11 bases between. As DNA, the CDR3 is TGTGCCAGCAGCTTAGTCGGCAGTATTACAGATACGCAGTATTTT. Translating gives CASSLVGSITDTQYF.

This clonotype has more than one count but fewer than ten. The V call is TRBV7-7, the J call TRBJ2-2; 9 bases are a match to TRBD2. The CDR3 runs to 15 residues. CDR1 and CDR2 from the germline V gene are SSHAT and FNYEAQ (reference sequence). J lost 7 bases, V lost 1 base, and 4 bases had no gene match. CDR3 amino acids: CASSLEGLAGGELFF. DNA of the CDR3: TGTGCCAGCAGCTTAGAGGGACTAGCTGGCGGGGAGCTGTTTTTT.

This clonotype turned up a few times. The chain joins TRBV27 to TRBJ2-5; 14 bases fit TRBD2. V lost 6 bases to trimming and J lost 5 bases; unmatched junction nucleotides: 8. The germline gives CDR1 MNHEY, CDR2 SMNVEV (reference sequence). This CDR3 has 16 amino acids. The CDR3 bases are TGTGCCAGCAGCCCGACTAGCGGGAGGGCCCTCGAGACCCAGTACTTC. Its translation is CASSPTSGRALETQYF.

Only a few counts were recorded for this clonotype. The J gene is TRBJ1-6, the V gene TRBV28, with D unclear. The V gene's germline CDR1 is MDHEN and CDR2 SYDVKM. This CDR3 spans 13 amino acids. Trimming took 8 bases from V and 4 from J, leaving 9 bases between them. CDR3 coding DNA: TGTGCCAGCGGGAGGAAATATAATTCACCCCTCCACTTT. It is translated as CASGRKYNSPLHF. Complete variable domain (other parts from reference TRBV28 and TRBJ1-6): DVKVTQSSRYLVKRTGEKVFLECVQDMDHENMFWYRQDPGLGLRLIYFSYDVKMKEKGDIPEGYSVSREKKERFSLILESASTNQTSMYLCASGRKYNSPLHFGNGTRLTVT.

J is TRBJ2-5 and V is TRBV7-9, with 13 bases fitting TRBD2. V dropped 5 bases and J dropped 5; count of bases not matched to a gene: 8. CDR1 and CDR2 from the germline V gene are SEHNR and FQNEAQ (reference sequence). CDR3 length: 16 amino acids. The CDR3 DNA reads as TGTGCCAGCAGCGTCAGAGGACTAGCGGGAGTGGAGACCCAGTACTTC. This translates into CASSVRGLAGVETQYF. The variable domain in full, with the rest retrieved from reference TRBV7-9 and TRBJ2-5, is DTGVSQNPRHKITKRGQNVTFRCDPISEHNRLYWYRQTLGQGPEFLTYFQNEAQLEKSRLLSDRFSAERPKGSFSTLEIQRTEQGDSAMYLCASSVRGLAGVETQYFGPGTRLLVL.

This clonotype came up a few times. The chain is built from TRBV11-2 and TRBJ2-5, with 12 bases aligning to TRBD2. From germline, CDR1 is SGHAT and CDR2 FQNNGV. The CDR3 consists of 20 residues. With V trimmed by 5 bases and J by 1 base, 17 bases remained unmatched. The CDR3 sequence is CASSPPFALWTSGTQETQYF. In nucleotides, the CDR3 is TGTGCCAGCAGCCCCCCTTTTGCCCTCTGGACTAGCGGGACCCAAGAGACCCAGTACTTC.

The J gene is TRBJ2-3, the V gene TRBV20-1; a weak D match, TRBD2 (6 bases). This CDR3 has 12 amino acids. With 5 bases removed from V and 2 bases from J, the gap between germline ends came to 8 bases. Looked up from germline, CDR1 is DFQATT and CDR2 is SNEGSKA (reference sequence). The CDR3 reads CSALADTDTQYF. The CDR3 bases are TGCAGTGCTTTAGCGGACACAGATACGCAGTATTTT.

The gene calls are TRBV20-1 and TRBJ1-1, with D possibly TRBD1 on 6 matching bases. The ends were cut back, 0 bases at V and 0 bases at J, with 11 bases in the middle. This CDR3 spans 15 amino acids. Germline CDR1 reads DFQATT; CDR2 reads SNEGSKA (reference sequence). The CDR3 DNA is TGCAGTGCTAGAGAGGGACAACTTGTGAACACTGAAGCTTTCTTT. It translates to CSAREGQLVNTEAFF.

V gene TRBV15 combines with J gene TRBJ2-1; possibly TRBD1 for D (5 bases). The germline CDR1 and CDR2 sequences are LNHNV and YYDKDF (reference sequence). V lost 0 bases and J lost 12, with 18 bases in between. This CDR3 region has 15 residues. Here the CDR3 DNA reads TGTGCCACCAGCAGAGATCTGATTCTCCAGGGAAGGCAGTTCTTC. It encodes CATSRDLILQGRQFF.

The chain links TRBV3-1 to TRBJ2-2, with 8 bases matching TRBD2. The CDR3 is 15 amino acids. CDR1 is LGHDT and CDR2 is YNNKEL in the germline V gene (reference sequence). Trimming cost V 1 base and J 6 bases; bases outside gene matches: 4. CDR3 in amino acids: CASSQVAGRAGELFF. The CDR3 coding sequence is TGTGCCAGCAGCCAAGTAGCGGGGAGGGCCGGGGAGCTGTTTTTT.

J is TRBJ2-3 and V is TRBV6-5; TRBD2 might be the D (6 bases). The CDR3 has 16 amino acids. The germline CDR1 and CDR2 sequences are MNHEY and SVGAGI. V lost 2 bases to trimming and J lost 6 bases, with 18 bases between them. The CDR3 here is CASSYLGGPPADTQYF. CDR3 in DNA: TGTGCCAGCAGTTACCTTGGAGGGCCCCCGGCGGATACGCAGTATTTT.